The source of this TCR beta chain is a study of CD8 T cells in ankylosing spondylitis. Study-wide results and caveats: Blood from ankylosing spondylitis patients appeared to carry a characteristic roughly eight-variant TCR beta motif.

This clonotype came up a few times. Its antigen is currently unknown. This CDR3 is 14 amino acids long. Germline CDR1 reads SGHAT; CDR2 reads FQNNGV. V shed 3 bases and J 7 bases; nucleotides not matched to a gene: 3. TCRdb reprocessed the 5' RACE reads with MiXCR, giving one entry per CDR3 protein. The sample includes approximately 540,000 distinct CDR3 sequences, 10% to 15% of them seen just once. The clonotype was recovered from a male donor with ankylosing spondylitis. The chain uses TRBV11-2 and TRBJ2-1, with 10 positions matching TRBD2. The material sequenced was blood, either unsorted or a sorted T cell fraction (not recorded which). CDR3 nucleotide sequence: TGTGCCAGCAGCTTCGGGACTAGCGTTAATGAGCAGTTCTTC. Amino acids: CASSFGTSVNEQFF.